This T cell receptor beta chain was sequenced during a study of blood T cell repertoires in COVID-19. Study in general: Specimens from acute and convalescent COVID-19 originated in the United States, Italy and Spain. Nucleic acid was either cDNA or gDNA, and it came from T cells, B-cell-depleted T cells, or PBMCs.

Per the authors' pipeline: By means of reference gene primer amplification, nucleated cell counts were estimated. Assay: immunoSEQ multiplex PCR; the TCRdb copy retains only in-frame clones and omits some. The DNA was the basis for D and trimming; V, J and clone size are from that table. The table includes about 160,000 clones, approximately 86% detected once. This CDR3 is built from 16 residues. The germline CDR1 and CDR2 sequences are KGHSH and LQKENI. V trimming: 4 bases; J trimming: 0 bases; junction bases outside the gene matches: 8. This chain connects TRBV18 to TRBJ2-7; 8 nucleotides agree with TRBD1. The sample taken for sequencing was peripheral blood. This TCR was sampled from a man in his 70s with acute or convalescent COVID-19. The CDR3 sequence: CASSHLTGALSYEQYF. The CDR3 DNA reads as TGTGCCAGCTCACACCTGACAGGGGCCCTCTCCTACGAGCAGTACTTC.